The present T cell receptor (beta chain) was sequenced within a study of shared T cell receptors in the human thymus. CDR3 length: 15 amino acids. The V end lost 0 bases, the J end lost 1 base, and 7 bases lay between the germline ends. CDR1 is SGDLS and CDR2 is YYNGEE in the germline V gene. This clone has just a few counts. Assay used: immunoSEQ multiplex PCR; TCRdb lists only in-frame clones, some missing. The sample includes 600,000 to 900,000 clones, around 85% seen only once; the top ten take around 0.0099%. The data were also submitted as part of a second study, on human thymus T cells. From that second work: Obtained as resections during corrective heart surgery, the thymus tissue was then studied. The authors found apparently biased V and J gene usage in thymic and blood repertoires. Related studies found that unrelated individuals share highly overlapping thymic repertoires.

This clonotype was obtained from a girl under two years old with a congenital heart defect. The sequenced sample was thymocytes. This chain joins TRBV9 and TRBJ2-2, with a tentative D call TRBD1 (5 bases). The DNA of the CDR3 is TGTGCCAGCAGCGTAGGGCAGGGGAACACCGGGGAGCTGTTTTTT. It yields the protein CASSVGQGNTGELFF.